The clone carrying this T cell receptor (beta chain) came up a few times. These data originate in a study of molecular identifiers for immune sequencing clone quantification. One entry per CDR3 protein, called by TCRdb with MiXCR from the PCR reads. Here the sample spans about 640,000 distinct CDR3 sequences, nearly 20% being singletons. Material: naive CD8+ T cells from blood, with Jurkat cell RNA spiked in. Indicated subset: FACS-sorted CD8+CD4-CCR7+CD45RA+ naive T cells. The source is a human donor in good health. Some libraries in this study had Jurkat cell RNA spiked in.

CDR3 bases: TGTGCCAGCAGCGTAGGATCGGCCCAGCCCCAGCATTTT. As protein: CASSVGSAQPQHF. The genes are TRBV9 and TRBJ1-5; D is undetermined. Germline lookup yields CDR1 SGDLS and CDR2 YYNGEE. Trimming left V 0 bases short and J 7 bases short, with 8 bases between. This CDR3 has 13 amino acids.